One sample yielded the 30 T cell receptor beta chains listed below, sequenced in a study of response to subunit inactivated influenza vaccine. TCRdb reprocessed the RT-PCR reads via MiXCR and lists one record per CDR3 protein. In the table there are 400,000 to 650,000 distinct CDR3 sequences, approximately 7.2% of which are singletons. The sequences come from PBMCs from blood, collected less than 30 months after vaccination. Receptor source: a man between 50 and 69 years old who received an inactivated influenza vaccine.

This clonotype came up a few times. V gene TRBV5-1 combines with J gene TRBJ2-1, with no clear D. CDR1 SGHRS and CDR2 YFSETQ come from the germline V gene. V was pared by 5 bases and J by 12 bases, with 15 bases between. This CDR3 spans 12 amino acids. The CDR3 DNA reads TGCGCCAGCAGTTCACTTCAAAACGGGCAGTTCTTC. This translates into CASSSLQNGQFF.

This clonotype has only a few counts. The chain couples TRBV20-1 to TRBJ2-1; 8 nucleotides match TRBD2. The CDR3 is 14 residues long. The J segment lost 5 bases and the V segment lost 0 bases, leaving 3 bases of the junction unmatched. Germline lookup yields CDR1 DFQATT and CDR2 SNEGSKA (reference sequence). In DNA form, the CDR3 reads TGCAGTGCTAGAGATTGGCGGGAGGACAATGAGCAGTTCTTC. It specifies CSARDWREDNEQFF.

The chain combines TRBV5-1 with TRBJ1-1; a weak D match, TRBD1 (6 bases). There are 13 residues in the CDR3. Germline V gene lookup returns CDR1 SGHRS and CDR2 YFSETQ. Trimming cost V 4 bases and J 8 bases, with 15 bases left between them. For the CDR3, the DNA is TGCGCCAGCAGCCCCTACCGGGGGCGCGAAGCTTTCTTT. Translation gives CASSPYRGREAFF.

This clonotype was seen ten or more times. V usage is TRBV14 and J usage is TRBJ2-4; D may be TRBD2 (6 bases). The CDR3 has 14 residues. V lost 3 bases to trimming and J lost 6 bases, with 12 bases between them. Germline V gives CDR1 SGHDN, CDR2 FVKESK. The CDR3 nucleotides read TGTGCCAGCAGCCAGCTTGGCGGGATAAACATTCAGTACTTC. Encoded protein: CASSQLGGINIQYF.

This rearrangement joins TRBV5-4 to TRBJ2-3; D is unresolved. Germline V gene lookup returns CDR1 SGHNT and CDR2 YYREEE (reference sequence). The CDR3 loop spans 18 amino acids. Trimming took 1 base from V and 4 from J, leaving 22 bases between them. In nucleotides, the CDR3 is TGTGCCAGCAGCTTGTTTTCGTACTTCGCTACGAAGGCAGATACGCAGTATTTT. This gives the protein CASSLFSYFATKADTQYF.

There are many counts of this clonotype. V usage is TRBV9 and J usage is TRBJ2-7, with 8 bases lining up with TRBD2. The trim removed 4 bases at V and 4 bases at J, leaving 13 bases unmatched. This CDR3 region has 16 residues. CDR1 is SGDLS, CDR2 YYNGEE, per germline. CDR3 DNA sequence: TGTGCCAGCAGCTCAGGAGGCGGGACTAGTATTTACGAGCAGTACTTC. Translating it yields CASSSGGGTSIYEQYF.

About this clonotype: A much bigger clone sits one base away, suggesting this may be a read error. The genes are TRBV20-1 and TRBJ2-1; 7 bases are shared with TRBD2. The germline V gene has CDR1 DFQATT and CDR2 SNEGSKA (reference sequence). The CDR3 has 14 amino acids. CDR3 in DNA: TGCAGTGCGTCTACCGGGACTATCTACGATGAGCAGTTCTTC. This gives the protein CSASTGTIYDEQFF.

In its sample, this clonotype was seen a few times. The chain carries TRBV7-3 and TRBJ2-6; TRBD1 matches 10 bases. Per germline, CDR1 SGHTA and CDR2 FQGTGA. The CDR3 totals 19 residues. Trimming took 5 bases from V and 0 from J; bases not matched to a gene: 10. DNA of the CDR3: TGTGCCAGCAGCCGGCGAAGAGACAGGGGGCACTCTGGGGCCAACGTCCTGACTTTC. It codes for CASSRRRDRGHSGANVLTF.

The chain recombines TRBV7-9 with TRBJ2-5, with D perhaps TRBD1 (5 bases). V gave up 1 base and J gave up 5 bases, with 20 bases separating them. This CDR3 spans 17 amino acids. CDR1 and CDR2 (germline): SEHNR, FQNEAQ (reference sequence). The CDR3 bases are TGTGCCAGCAGCTTAGTTGAGACACCCTTGAAGGGGGAGACCCAGTACTTC. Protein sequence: CASSLVETPLKGETQYF.

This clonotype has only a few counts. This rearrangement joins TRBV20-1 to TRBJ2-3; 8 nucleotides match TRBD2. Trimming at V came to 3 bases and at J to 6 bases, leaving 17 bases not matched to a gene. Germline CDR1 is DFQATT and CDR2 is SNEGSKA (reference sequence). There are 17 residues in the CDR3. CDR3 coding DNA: TGCAGTGCTAGCCAGCGGGAGCTGGGGAGAGATAGTGATACGCAGTATTTT. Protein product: CSASQRELGRDSDTQYF.

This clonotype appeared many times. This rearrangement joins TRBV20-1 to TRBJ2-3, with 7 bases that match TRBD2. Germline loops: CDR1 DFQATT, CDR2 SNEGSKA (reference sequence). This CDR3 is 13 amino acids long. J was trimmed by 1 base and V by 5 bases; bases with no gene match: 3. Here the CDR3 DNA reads TGCAGTGCTGAAACTAGCGGCACAGATACGCAGTATTTT. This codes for CSAETSGTDTQYF.

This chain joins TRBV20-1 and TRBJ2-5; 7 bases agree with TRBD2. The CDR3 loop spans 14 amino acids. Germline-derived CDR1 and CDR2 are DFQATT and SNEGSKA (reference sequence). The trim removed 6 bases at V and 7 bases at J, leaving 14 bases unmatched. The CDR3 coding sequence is TGCAGTGCCCCTTCGGGGGAGGGCCGGGGGACCCAGTACTTC. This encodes CSAPSGEGRGTQYF.

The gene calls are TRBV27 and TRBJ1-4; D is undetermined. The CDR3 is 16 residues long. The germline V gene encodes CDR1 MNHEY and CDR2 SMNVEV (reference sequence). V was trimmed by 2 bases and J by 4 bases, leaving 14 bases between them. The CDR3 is CASSLGFGYDNEKLFF. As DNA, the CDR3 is TGTGCCAGCAGTTTAGGTTTCGGGTACGATAATGAAAAACTGTTTTTT.

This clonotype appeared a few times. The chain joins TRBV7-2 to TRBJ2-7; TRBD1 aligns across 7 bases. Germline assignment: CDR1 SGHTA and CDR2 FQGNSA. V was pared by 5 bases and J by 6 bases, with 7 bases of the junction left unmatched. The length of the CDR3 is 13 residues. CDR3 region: CASSRQGSGEQYF. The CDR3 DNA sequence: TGTGCCAGCAGCAGACAGGGTTCAGGCGAGCAGTACTTC.

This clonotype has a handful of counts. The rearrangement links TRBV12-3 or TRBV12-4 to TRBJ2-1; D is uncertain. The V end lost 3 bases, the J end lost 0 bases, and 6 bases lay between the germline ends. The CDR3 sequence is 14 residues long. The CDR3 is CASSFGYSYNEQFF. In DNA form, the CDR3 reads TGTGCCAGCAGTTTTGGATACTCCTACAATGAGCAGTTCTTC.

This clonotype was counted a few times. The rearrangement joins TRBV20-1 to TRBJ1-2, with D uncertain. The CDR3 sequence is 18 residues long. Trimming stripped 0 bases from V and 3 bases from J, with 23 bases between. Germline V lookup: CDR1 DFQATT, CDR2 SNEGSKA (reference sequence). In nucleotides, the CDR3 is TGCAGTGCTAGAGACCTAATAAGACCGGGCCCGAGGGACTATGGCTACACCTTC. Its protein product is CSARDLIRPGPRDYGYTF.

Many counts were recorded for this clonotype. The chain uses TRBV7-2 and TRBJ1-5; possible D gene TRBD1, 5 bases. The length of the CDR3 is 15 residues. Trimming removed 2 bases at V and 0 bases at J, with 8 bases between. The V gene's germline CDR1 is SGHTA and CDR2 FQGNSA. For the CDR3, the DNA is TGTGCCAGCAGCTTATCGGGGACTAGCAATCAGCCCCAGCATTTT. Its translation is CASSLSGTSNQPQHF.

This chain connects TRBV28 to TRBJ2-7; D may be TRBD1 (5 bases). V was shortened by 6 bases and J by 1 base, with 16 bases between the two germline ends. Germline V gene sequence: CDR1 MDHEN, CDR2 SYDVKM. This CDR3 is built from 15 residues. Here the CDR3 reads CASSPDSKGSYEQYF. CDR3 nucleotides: TGTGCCAGCAGCCCAGACAGTAAGGGATCCTACGAGCAGTACTTC.

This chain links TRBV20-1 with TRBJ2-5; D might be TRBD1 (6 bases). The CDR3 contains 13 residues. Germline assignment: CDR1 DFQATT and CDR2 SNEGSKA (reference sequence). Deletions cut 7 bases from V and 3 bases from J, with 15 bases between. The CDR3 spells CSVVRGSEETQYF. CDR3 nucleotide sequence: TGCAGTGTCGTCAGGGGCAGTGAAGAGACCCAGTACTTC.

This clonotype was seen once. The CDR3 coding sequence is TGTGCCAGCAGTTTTCAGCTAGGACTAGCGGAACAAGAGACCCAGTACTTC. This sequence encodes CASSFQLGLAEQETQYF. V usage is TRBV2 and J usage is TRBJ2-5, with 10 bases matching TRBD2. Trimming took 5 bases from V and 2 from J; bases not matched to a gene: 11. This CDR3 has 17 residues. Germline V gene lookup returns CDR1 SNHLY and CDR2 FYNNEI.

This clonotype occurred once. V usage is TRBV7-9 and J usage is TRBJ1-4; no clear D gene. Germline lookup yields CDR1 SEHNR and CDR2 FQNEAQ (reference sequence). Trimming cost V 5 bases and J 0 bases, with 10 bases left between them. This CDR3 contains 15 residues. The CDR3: CASSPRVATNEKLFF. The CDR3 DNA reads TGTGCCAGCAGCCCGAGGGTTGCAACTAATGAAAAACTGTTTTTT.

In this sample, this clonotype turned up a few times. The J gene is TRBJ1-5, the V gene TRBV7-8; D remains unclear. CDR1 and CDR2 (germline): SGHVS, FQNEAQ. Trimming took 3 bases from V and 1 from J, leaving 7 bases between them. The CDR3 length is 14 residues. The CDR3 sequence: CASSLAESNQPQHF. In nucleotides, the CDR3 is TGTGCCAGCAGCTTGGCGGAAAGCAATCAGCCCCAGCATTTT.

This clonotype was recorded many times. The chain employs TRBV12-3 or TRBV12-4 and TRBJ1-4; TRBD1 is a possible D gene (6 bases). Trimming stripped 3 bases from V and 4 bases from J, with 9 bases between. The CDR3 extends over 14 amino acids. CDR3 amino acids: CASSLGAGNEKLFF. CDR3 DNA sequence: TGTGCCAGCAGTTTGGGGGCAGGTAATGAAAAACTGTTTTTT.

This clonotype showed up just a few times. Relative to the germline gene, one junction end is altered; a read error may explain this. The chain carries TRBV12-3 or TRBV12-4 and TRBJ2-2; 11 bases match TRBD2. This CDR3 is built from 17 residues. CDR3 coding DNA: TGTGCCAGCAGTTTCTCCGGGACTAGCGGAAACACCGGCGAGCTGTTTTTT. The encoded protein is CASSFSGTSGNTGELFF.

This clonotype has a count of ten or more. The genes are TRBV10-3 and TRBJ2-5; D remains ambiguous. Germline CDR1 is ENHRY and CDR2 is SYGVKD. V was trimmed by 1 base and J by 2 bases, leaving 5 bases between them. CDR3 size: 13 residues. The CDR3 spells CAISEWGQETQYF. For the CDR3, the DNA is TGTGCCATCAGTGAGTGGGGACAAGAGACCCAGTACTTC.

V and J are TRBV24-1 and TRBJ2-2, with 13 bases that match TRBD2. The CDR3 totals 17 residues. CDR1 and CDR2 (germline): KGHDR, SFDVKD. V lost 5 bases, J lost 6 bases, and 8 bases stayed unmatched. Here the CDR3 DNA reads TGTGCCACCAGTGCCCTCGGACTAGCGGGAGAGGCCGGGGAGCTGTTTTTT. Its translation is CATSALGLAGEAGELFF.

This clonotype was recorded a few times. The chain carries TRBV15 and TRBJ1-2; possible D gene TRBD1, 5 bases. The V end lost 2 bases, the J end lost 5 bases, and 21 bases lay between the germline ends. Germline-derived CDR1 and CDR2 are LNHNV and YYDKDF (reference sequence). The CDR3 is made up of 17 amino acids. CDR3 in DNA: TGTGCCACCAGCAGATCTACTGGGCGGGTGCAGGGATATGGCTACACCTTC. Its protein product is CATSRSTGRVQGYGYTF.

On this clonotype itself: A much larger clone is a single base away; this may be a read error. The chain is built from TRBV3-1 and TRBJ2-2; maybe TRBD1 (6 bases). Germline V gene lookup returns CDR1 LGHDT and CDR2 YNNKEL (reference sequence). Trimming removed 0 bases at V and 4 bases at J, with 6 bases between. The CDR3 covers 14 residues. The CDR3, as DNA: TGTGCCAGCAGCCAAGAGGGGGCCACCGGGGAGCTGTTTTTT. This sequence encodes CASSQEGATGELFF.

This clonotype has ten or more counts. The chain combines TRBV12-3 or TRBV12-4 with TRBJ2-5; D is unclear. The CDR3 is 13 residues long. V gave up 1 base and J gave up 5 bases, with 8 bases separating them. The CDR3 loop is CASSLGLLETQYF. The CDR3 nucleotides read TGTGCCAGCAGTTTAGGGCTATTGGAGACCCAGTACTTC.

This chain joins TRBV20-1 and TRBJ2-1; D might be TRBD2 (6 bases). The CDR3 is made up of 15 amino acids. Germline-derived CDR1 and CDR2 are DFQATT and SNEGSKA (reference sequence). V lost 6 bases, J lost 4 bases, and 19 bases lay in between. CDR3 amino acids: CSAPTWGLPYNEQFF. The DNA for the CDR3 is TGCAGTGCCCCTACCTGGGGACTGCCATACAATGAGCAGTTCTTC.